The TCR beta chain described here comes from a study of T cell clonality in common variable immunodeficiency. All CVID subjects were on immunoglobulin replacement for at least one year. Notes on the study in general: Common variable immunodeficiency TCR beta sequences reportedly had fewer deletions and N-nucleotide insertions.

Only in-frame clones appear in the TCRdb table, and some are missing; sequencing was by immunoSEQ multiplex PCR. The repertoire consists of under 40,000 clones, none detected only once. V lost 3 bases, J lost 9 bases, and 9 bases lay in between. Germline CDR1 is KGHSH and CDR2 is LQKENI. The length of the CDR3 is 12 residues. This clone was seen a few times. Its specificity is unknown. The CDR3 goes on 3 residues after the read ends, and that part is filled in from the germline J gene. The chain couples TRBV18 to TRBJ1-3, with D unclear. The clonotype originates from a human donor with common variable immunodeficiency. The source material was peripheral blood mononuclear cells. This CDR3 is CASSPRAGTIYF. Partial CDR3 DNA: TGTGCCAGCTCACCGAGGGCCGGCACC.